These 2 T cell receptor beta chains were all obtained from the same sample, sequenced in a study of T cell responses to AZD1222 COVID-19 vaccine. The assay was immunoSEQ multiplex PCR, and TCRdb's table has in-frame clones only and misses some. The repertoire holds about 120,000 clones, with 80% to 90% as singletons. This specimen was peripheral blood, taken on day 0 of AZD1222 vaccination. The receptors derive from an adult in good health.

The chain has TRBV28 and TRBJ1-2; D may be TRBD1 (5 bases). Germline V gives CDR1 MDHEN, CDR2 SYDVKM. The CDR3 covers 15 residues. The V and J ends lost 6 bases and 4 bases respectively, with 18 bases between them. The CDR3 spells CASSSPSGGSYGYTF. The CDR3 DNA is TGTGCCAGCAGCTCCCCCAGCGGGGGAAGCTATGGCTACACCTTC.

The chain joins TRBV27 to TRBJ2-7; unclear D gene. This CDR3 spans 15 amino acids. Germline values: CDR1 MNHEY, CDR2 SMNVEV (reference sequence). The germline V and J ends were trimmed by 0 bases and 3 bases, with 12 bases remaining between them. The CDR3 is CASSLSTRLLYEQYF. CDR3 nucleotide sequence: TGTGCCAGCAGTTTATCTACGCGGTTACTCTACGAGCAGTACTTC.